The clone carrying this TCR beta chain was observed many times. Its antigen is not identified. Construction of the TCRbeta library involved unique molecular identifiers. Using its own MiXCR run on the PCR reads, TCRdb lists one record per CDR3 protein. The sample holds approximately 520,000 distinct CDR3 sequences; 10% to 12% are singletons and the top ten take roughly 15%. The data derive from a study of T-cell reconstitution after alpha-beta-depleted transplantation in children. Germline V gene sequence: CDR1 SGHRS, CDR2 YFSETQ. The CDR3 runs 15 residues. The ends were cut back, 4 bases at V and 4 bases at J, with 16 bases in the middle. Study-level findings and limits: Alpha-beta T cells present about two months after transplant were reported to originate from several hundred expanded graft clones. High day-60 TCRbeta diversity in some patients came from surviving recipient T cells and thymic progenitors. At one year after transplant, newly produced T cells mostly accounted for T-cell counts and diversity.

This TCR was sampled from a female patient between 2 and 10 years old who had a stem cell transplant for aplastic anemia, so the T cells may come from the graft donor. This specimen consisted of PBMCs, mostly from graft donor cells, obtained 180 days after TCRalphabeta/CD19-depleted stem cell transplant. V is TRBV5-1 and J is TRBJ2-3; D might be TRBD2 (6 bases). The CDR3 is CASSLGLRDADTQYF. Written as DNA, the CDR3 is TGCGCCAGCAGCCTAGGACTAAGAGACGCAGATACGCAGTATTTT.